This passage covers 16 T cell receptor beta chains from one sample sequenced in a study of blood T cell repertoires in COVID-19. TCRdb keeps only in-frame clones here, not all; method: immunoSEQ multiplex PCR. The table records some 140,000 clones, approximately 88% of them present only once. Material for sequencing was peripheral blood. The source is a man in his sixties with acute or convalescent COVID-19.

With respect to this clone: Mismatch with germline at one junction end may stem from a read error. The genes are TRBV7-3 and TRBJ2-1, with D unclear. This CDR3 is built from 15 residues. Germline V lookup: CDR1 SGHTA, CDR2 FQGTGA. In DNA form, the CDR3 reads TGTGCCAGCAGCATAACTAATTTCCCGGGCAATGAGCAGTTCTTC. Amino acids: CASSITNFPGNEQFF.

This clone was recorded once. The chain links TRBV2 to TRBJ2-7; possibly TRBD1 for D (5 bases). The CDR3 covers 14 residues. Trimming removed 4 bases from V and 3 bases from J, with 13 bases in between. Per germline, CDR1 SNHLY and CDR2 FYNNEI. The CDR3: CASSGGRLNYEQYF. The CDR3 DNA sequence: TGTGCCAGCAGTGGGGGCAGACTCAACTACGAGCAGTACTTC. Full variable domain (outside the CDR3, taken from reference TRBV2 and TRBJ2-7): EPEVTQTPSHQVTQMGQEVILRCVPISNHLYFYWYRQILGQKVEFLVSFYNNEISEKSEIFDDQFSVERPDGSNFTLKIRSTKLEDSAMYFCASSGGRLNYEQYFGPGTRLTVT.

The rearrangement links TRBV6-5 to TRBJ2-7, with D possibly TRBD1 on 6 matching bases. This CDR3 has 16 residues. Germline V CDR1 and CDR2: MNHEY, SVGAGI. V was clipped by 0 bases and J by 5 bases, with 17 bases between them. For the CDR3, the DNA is TGTGCCAGCAGTTACTCGTTTGCCAGGGGTTTCGACGAGCAGTACTTC. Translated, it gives CASSYSFARGFDEQYF.

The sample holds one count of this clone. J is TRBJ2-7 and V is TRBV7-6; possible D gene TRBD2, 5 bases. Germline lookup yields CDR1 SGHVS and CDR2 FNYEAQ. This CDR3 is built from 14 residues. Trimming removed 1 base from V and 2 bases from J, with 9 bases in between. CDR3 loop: CASSLEVGAYEQYF. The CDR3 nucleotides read TGTGCCAGCAGCTTAGAGGTGGGAGCCTACGAGCAGTACTTC. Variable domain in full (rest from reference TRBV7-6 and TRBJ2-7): GAGVSQSPRYKVTKRGQDVALRCDPISGHVSLYWYRQALGQGPEFLTYFNYEAQQDKSGLPNDRFSAERPEGSISTLTIQRTEQRDSAMYRCASSLEVGAYEQYFGPGTRLTVT.

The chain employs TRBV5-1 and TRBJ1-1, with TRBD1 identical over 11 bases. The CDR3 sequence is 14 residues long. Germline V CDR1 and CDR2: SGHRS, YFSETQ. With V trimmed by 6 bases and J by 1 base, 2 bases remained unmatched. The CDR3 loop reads CASKGQGANTEAFF. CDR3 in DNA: TGCGCCAGCAAAGGACAGGGGGCGAACACTGAAGCTTTCTTT.

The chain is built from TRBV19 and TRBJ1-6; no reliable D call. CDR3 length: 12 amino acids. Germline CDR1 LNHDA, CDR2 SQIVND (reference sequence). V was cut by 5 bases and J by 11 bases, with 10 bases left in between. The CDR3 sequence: CASSPPAAPLHF. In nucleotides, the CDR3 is TGTGCCAGTAGTCCCCCCGCAGCACCCCTCCACTTT.

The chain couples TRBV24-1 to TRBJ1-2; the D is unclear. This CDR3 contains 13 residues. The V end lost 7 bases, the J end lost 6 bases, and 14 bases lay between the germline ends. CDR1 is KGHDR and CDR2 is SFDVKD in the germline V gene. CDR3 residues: CATSTGPSDGYTF. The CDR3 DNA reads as TGTGCCACCAGCACCGGTCCATCGGATGGCTACACCTTC.

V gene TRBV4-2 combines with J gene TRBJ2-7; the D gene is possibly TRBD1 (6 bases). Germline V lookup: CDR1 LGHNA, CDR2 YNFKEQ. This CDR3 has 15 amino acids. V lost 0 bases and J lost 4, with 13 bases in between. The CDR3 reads CASSQDTSRGYEQYF. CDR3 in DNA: TGTGCCAGCAGCCAAGATACTTCAAGGGGGTACGAGCAGTACTTC.

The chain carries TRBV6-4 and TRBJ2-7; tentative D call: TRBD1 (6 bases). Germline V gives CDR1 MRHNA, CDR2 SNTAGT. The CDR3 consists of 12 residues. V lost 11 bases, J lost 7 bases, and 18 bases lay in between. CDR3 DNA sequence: TGTGCCCGAGCTAAACAGGGCCGGGAGCAGTACTTC. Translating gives CARAKQGREQYF.

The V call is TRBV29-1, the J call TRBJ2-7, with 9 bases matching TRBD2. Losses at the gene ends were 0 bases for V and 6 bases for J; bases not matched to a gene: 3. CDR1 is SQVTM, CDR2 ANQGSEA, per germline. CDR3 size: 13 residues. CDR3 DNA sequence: TGCAGCGTTGAAGAAGCGGGAGGCATCGAGCAGTACTTC. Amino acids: CSVEEAGGIEQYF.

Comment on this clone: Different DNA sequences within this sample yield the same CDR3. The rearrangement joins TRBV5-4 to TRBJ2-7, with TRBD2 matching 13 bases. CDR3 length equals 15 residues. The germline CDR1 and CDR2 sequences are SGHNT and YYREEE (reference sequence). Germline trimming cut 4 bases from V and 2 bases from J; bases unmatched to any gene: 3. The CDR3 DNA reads TGTGCCAGCAGCCCAGGGACTAGCGGGACCTACGAGCAGTACTTC. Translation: CASSPGTSGTYEQYF. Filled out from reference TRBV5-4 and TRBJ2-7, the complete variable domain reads ETGVTQSPTHLIKTRGQQVTLRCSSQSGHNTVSWYQQALGQGPQFIFQYYREEENGRGNFPPRFSGLQFPNYSSELNVNALELDDSALYLCASSPGTSGTYEQYFGPGTRLTVT.

As DNA, the CDR3 is TGTGCTAGTGGTTTCGGACAGGGCGTGGGCGAGCAGTACTTC. Translating gives CASGFGQGVGEQYF. The V call is TRBV12-5, the J call TRBJ2-7, with 8 bases fitting TRBD1. CDR1 is LGHNT, CDR2 FRNRAP, per germline. CDR3 length: 14 residues. V lost 3 bases to trimming and J lost 6 bases; unmatched junction nucleotides: 7.

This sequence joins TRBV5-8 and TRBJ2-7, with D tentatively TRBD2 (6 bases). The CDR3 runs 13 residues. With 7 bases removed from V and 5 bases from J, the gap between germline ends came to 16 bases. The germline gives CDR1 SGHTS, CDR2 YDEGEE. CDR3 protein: CASRGRGVHEQYF. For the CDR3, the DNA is TGTGCCAGCCGGGGTCGCGGGGTCCACGAGCAGTACTTC.

The CDR3 DNA sequence: TGTGCCAGCAGTTACTCCCGAGACTCCCGCTACGAGCAGTACTTC. Translation gives CASSYSRDSRYEQYF. The J gene is TRBJ2-7, the V gene TRBV6-6; no reliable D call. The CDR3 sequence is 15 residues long. Germline V lookup: CDR1 MNHNY, CDR2 SVGAGI (reference sequence). The V end was cut by 0 bases, the J end by 3 bases, with 12 bases between.

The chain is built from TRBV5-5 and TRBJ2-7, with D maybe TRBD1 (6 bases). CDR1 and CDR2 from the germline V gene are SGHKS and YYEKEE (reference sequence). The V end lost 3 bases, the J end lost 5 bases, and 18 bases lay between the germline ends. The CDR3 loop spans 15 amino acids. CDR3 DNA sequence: TGTGCCAGCAGCTGGGAACCAAGGGGGTGGAACGAGCAGTACTTC. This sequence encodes CASSWEPRGWNEQYF.

The DNA for the CDR3 is TGTGCCAGCAGCTTGGCCGGGAATAGCGGGAGCTACGAGCAGTACTTC. This gives the protein CASSLAGNSGSYEQYF. This chain uses TRBV5-6 with TRBJ2-7; 9 nucleotides line up with TRBD2. This CDR3 is 16 amino acids long. The V gene's germline CDR1 is SGHDT and CDR2 YYEEEE. J gave up 3 bases and V 0 bases, and 7 bases lay outside the gene matches.